A single sample is the source of the 10 T cell receptor beta chains below, sequenced in a study of cytomegalovirus exposure and HLA in healthy donors. The PCR was carried out with 60 Vbeta primers and 13 Jbeta primers. Sequencing was performed with immunoSEQ multiplex PCR; in TCRdb, only in-frame clones are kept and a portion is missing. Counted here are about 140,000 clones, about 78% occurring once; the ten biggest clones make up roughly 2.8%. The specimen sequenced was PBMCs. These receptors were obtained from a male donor in good health and CMV-seronegative.

This chain links TRBV6-4 with TRBJ1-2, with a possible D match to TRBD1 (6 bases). Germline V gene lookup returns CDR1 MRHNA and CDR2 SNTAGT. Trimming took off 3 bases at V and 5 bases at J, with 13 bases between the two ends. This CDR3 region has 14 residues. In DNA, the CDR3 is TGTGCCAGCAGTGAGGGACCAGGGGAGTATGGCTACACCTTC. Translated, it gives CASSEGPGEYGYTF.

The J gene is TRBJ2-2, the V gene TRBV7-9; TRBD1 matches 10 bases. Germline V CDR1 and CDR2: SEHNR, FQNEAQ (reference sequence). CDR3 length: 18 amino acids. J gave up 1 base and V 7 bases, and 12 bases lay outside the gene matches. For the CDR3, the DNA is TGTGCCAGCAACTCTTATTGGGGGGACAGGGGGAACACCGGGGAGCTGTTTTTT. It codes for CASNSYWGDRGNTGELFF.

The V and J genes are TRBV6-6 and TRBJ2-1; the D is unclear. CDR3 length: 15 residues. Germline CDR1 MNHNY, CDR2 SVGAGI (reference sequence). Trimming pared 0 bases from V and 6 bases from J, leaving 12 bases between. In DNA form, the CDR3 reads TGTGCCAGCAGTTACTCCTCATCCGGCGGCAATGAGCAGTTCTTC. Amino acid sequence: CASSYSSSGGNEQFF.

The chain is built from TRBV5-1 and TRBJ2-1; 9 positions match TRBD2. CDR1 and CDR2 (germline): SGHRS, YFSETQ. The CDR3 extends over 14 amino acids. The V and J ends lost 7 bases and 2 bases, in that order; junction bases with no gene match: 4. This CDR3 reads CASSLAGPYNEQFF. In DNA, the CDR3 is TGCGCCAGCTCTCTAGCGGGGCCCTACAATGAGCAGTTCTTC.

V is TRBV9 and J is TRBJ2-7, with 8 bases matching TRBD2. The CDR3 sequence is 16 residues long. The germline V gene has CDR1 SGDLS and CDR2 YYNGEE. The junction had 8 bases not matched to a gene; V was cut back by 0 bases and J by 3 bases. CDR3 loop: CASSVASAGGLYEQYF. In DNA form, the CDR3 reads TGTGCCAGCAGCGTAGCATCGGCGGGGGGTCTCTACGAGCAGTACTTC. Together with reference TRBV9 and TRBJ2-7, the CDR3 gives the full variable domain: DSGVTQTPKHLITATGQRVTLRCSPRSGDLSVYWYQQSLDQGLQFLIQYYNGEERAKGNILERFSAQQFPDLHSELNLSSLELGDSALYFCASSVASAGGLYEQYFGPGTRLTVT.

J is TRBJ2-4 and V is TRBV5-8; tentatively, D is TRBD2 (5 bases). This CDR3 region has 13 residues. Trimming removed 2 bases from V and 8 bases from J, with 11 bases in between. Per germline, CDR1 SGHTS and CDR2 YDEGEE. The CDR3 reads CASSFRGLDIQYF. CDR3 sequence (DNA): TGTGCCAGCAGCTTTCGGGGTCTGGACATTCAGTACTTC.

V is TRBV9 and J is TRBJ2-7; D might be TRBD2 (6 bases). CDR1 is SGDLS, CDR2 YYNGEE, per germline. V dropped 2 bases and J dropped 5 bases, with 14 bases sitting between them. The CDR3 has 14 residues. The CDR3 nucleotides are TGTGCCAGCAGCGTGGGAGGACCTACGGACGAGCAGTACTTC. As protein: CASSVGGPTDEQYF.

This clone was recorded a few times. The gene calls are TRBV5-1 and TRBJ2-3; perhaps TRBD1 as D (6 bases). Trimming left V 3 bases short and J 4 bases short, with 12 bases between. CDR1 is SGHRS, CDR2 YFSETQ, per germline. This CDR3 is built from 14 residues. CDR3 residues: CASSSGERADTQYF. The CDR3 bases are TGCGCCAGCAGCTCAGGGGAGAGGGCAGATACGCAGTATTTT. Full variable domain (rest looked up from reference TRBV5-1 and TRBJ2-3): KAGVTQTPRYLIKTRGQQVTLSCSPISGHRSVSWYQQTPGQGLQFLFEYFSETQRNKGNFPGRFSGRQFSNSRSEMNVSTLELGDSALYLCASSSGERADTQYFGPGTRLTVL.

This clone was seen a few times. This chain uses TRBV29-1 with TRBJ1-2; possible D gene TRBD1, 6 bases. Germline CDR1 is SQVTM and CDR2 is ANQGSEA. The CDR3 has 13 residues. V dropped 7 bases and J dropped 4 bases, with 16 bases sitting between them. The chain's CDR3 is CSAKLGQFYGYTF. The DNA of the CDR3 is TGCAGCGCTAAACTAGGACAGTTCTATGGCTACACCTTC.

The rearrangement links TRBV6-5 to TRBJ2-7; 7 bases are shared with TRBD2. Germline V gives CDR1 MNHEY, CDR2 SVGAGI. The junction had 6 bases not matched to a gene; V was cut back by 7 bases and J by 0 bases. The CDR3 length is 14 residues. CDR3 DNA sequence: TGTGCCAGCACCCAGCGGGAATCCTCCTACGAGCAGTACTTC. Translation gives CASTQRESSYEQYF.